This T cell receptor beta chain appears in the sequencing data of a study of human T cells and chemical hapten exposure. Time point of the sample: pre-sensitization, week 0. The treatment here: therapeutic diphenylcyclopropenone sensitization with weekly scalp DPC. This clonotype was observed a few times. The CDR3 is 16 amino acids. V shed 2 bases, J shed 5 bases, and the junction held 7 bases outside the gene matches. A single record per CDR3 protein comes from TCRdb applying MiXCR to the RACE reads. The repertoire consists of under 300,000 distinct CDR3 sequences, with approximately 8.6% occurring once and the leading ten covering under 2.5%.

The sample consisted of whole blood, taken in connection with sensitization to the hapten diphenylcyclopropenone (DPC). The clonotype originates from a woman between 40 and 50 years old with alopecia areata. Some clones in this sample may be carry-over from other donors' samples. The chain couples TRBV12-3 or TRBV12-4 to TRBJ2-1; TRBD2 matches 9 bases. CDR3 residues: CASSLTAGGSHNEQFF. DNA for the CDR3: TGTGCCAGCAGTTTAACAGCGGGAGGATCTCACAATGAGCAGTTCTTC.